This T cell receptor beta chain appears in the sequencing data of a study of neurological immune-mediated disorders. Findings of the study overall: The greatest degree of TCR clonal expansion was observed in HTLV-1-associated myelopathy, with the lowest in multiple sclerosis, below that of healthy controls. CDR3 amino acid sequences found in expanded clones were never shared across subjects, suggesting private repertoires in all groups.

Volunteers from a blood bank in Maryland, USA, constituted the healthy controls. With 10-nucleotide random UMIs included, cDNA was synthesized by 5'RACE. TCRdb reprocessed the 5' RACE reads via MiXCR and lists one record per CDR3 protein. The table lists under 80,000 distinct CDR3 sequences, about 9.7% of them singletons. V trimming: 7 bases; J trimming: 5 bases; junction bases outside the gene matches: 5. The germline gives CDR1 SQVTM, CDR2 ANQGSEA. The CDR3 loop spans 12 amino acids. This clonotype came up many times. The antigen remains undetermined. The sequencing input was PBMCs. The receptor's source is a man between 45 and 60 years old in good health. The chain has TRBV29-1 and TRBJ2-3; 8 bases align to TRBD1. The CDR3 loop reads CSARQGLDTQYF. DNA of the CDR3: TGCAGCGCTCGACAGGGGTTAGATACGCAGTATTTT.